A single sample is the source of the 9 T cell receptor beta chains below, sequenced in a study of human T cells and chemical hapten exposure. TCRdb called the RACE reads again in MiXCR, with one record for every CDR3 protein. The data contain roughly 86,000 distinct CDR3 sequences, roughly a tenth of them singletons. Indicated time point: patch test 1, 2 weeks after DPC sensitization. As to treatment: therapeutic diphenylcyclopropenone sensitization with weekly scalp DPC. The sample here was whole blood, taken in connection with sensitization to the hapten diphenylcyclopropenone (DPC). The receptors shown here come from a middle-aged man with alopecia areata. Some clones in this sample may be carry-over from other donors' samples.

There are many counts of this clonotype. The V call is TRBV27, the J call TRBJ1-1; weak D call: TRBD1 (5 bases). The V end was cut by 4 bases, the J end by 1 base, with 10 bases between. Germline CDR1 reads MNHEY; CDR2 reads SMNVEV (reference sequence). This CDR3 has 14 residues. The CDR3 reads CASSSGTSNTEAFF. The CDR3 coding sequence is TGTGCCAGCAGTTCCGGGACCTCGAACACTGAAGCTTTCTTT.

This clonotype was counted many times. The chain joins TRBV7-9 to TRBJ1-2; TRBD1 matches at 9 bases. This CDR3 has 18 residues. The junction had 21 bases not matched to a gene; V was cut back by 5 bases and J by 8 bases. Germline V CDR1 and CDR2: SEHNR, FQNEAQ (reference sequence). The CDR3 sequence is CASSSPSTGTGLYSGYTF. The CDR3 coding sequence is TGTGCCAGCAGCAGCCCTTCAACCGGGACAGGGCTTTATTCCGGCTACACCTTC. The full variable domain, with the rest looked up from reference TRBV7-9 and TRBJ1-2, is DTGVSQNPRHKITKRGQNVTFRCDPISEHNRLYWYRQTLGQGPEFLTYFQNEAQLEKSRLLSDRFSAERPKGSFSTLEIQRTEQGDSAMYLCASSSPSTGTGLYSGYTFGSGTRLTVV.

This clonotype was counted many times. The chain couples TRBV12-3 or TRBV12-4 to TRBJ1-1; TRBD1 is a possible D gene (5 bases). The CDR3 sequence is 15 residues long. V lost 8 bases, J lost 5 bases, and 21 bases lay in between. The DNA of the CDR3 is TGTGCCAGCTATAGGGCGAGGGGAATAGGGACTGAAGCTTTCTTT. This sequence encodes CASYRARGIGTEAFF.

CDR3 sequence reads: CSARELLAEGREQYF. The CDR3 bases are TGCAGTGCTAGAGAACTACTAGCGGAGGGGCGAGAGCAGTACTTC. The chain combines TRBV20-1 with TRBJ2-7; 8 bases are shared with TRBD2. V shed 0 bases, J shed 7 bases, and the junction held 11 bases outside the gene matches. Germline V gene sequence: CDR1 DFQATT, CDR2 SNEGSKA (reference sequence). The CDR3 is 15 residues long.

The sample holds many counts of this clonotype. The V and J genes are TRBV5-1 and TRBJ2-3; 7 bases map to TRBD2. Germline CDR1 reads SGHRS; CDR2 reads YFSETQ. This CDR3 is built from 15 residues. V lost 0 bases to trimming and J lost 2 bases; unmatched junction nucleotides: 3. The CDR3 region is CASSLARLATDTQYF. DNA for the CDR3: TGCGCCAGCAGCTTGGCCCGACTAGCCACAGATACGCAGTATTTT.

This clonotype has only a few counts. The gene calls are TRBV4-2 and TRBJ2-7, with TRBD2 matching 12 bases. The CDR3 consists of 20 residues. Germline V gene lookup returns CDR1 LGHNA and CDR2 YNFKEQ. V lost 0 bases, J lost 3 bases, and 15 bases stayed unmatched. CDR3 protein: CASSQDWGELLAGGDYEQYV. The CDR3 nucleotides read TGTGCCAGCAGCCAAGATTGGGGGGAACTTCTAGCGGGAGGGGACTACGAGCAGTACGTC.

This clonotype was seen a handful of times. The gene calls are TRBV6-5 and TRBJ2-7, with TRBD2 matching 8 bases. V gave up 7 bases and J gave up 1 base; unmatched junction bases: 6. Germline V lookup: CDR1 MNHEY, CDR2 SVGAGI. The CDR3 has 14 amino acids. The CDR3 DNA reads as TGTGCCAGCAACAAACGGGGGGGATCCTACGAGCAGTACTTC. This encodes CASNKRGGSYEQYF.

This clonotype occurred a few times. CDR3 DNA: TGTGCCAGCAGCTTAGAAAGGGCAGCCCGATCCTACGAGCAGTACTTC. This encodes CASSLERAARSYEQYF. V usage is TRBV13 and J usage is TRBJ2-7; D gene unclear. The germline CDR1 and CDR2 sequences are PRHDT and FYEKMQ (reference sequence). The CDR3 is made up of 16 amino acids. V gave up 1 base and J gave up 1 base, with 14 bases separating them.

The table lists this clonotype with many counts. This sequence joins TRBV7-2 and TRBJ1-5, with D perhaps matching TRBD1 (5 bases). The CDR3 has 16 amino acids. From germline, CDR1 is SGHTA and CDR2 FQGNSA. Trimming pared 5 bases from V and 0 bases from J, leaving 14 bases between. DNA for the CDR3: TGTGCCAGCAGCAGGGACTCGCAATATAGCAATCAGCCCCAGCATTTT. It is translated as CASSRDSQYSNQPQHF.